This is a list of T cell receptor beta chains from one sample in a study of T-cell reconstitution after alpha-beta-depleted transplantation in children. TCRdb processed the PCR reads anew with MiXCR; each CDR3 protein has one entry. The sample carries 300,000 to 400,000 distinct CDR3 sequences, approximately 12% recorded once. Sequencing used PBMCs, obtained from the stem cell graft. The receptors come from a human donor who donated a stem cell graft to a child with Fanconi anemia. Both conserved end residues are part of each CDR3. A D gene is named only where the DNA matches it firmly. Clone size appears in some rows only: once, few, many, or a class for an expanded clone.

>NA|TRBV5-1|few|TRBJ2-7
CASSLGDASYEQYF
TGCGCCAGCAGCTTGGGTGACGCATCATACGAGCAGTACTTC
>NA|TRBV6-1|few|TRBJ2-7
CASSTYQTYEQYF
TGTGCCAGCAGTACCTACCAGACTTACGAGCAGTACTTC
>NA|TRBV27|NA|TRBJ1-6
CASSRGGEVDSPLHF
TGTGCCAGCAGTCGCGGAGGGGAGGTTGATTCACCCCTCCACTTT
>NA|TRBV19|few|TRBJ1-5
CATTLSAASNQPQHF
TGTGCCACTACCCTGTCGGCAGCAAGCAATCAGCCCCAGCATTTT
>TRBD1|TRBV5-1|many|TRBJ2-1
CASSSGTGFTYNEQFF
TGCGCCAGCAGCTCCGGGACAGGTTTTACCTACAATGAGCAGTTCTTC
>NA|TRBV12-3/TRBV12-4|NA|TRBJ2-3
CASSTRDHTDTQYF
TGTGCCAGCAGTACCAGGGACCACACAGATACGCAGTATTTT
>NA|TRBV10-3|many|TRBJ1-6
CAISESGRELRSYNSPLHF
TGTGCCATCAGTGAGTCAGGCAGAGAATTGCGCTCCTATAATTCACCCCTCCACTTT
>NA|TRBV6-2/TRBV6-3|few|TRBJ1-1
CASSSTMNTEAFF
TGTGCCAGCAGTTCAACAATGAACACTGAAGCTTTCTTT
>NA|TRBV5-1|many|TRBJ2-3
CASSLGHYTDTQYF
TGCGCCAGCAGCTTGGGACACTACACAGATACGCAGTATTTT
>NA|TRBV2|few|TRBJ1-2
CASSAGTAYGYTF
TGTGCCAGCAGTGCTGGGACTGCTTATGGCTACACCTTC
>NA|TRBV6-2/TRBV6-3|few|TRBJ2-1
CASTQTESSYNEQFF
TGTGCCAGCACCCAGACGGAAAGCTCCTACAATGAGCAGTTCTTC
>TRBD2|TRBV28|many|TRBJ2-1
CASSRGVQYNEQFF
TGTGCCAGCAGTCGGGGGGTTCAATACAATGAGCAGTTCTTC
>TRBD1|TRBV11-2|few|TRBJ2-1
CASSPGQFYNEQFF
TGTGCCAGCAGCCCGGGACAGTTTTACAATGAGCAGTTCTTC
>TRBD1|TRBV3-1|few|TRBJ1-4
CASSRSPDRSNEKLFF
TGTGCCAGCAGCCGGAGCCCGGACAGGTCTAATGAAAAACTGTTTTTT
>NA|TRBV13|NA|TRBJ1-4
CASSPTNGEKLFF
TGTGCCAGCAGCCCGACCAACGGTGAAAAACTGTTTTTT
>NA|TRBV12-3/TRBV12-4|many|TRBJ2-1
CASSISSEQFF
TGTGCCAGCAGTATTTCGAGCGAGCAGTTCTTC
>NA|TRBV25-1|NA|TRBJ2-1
CASSGANEQFF
TGTGCCAGCAGTGGTGCAAACGAGCAGTTCTTC
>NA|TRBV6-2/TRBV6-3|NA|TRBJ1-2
CASDPGDHGYTF
TGTGCCAGCGACCCAGGGGATCATGGCTACACCTTC
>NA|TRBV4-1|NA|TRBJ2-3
CASSQEHVQGDTQYF
TGCGCCAGCAGCCAAGAGCACGTCCAAGGGGATACGCAGTATTTT
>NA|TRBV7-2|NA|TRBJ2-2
CASSLVTGPGELFF
TGTGCCAGCAGCTTAGTAACGGGGCCCGGGGAGCTGTTTTTT
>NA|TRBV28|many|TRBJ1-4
CASSDRNEKLFF
TGTGCCAGCAGCGACAGGAATGAAAAACTGTTTTTT
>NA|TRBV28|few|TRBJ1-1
CASRRPTITMGTEAFF
TGTGCCAGCAGACGACCGACGATCACGATGGGGACTGAAGCTTTCTTT
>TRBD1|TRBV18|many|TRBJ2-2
CASSFGQGNTGELFF
TGTGCCAGCTCATTCGGACAGGGTAACACCGGGGAGCTGTTTTTT
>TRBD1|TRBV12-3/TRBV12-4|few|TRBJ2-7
CASSFSQGAEGSQGEQYF
TGTGCCAGCAGTTTCTCACAGGGGGCCGAGGGCAGCCAGGGCGAGCAGTACTTC
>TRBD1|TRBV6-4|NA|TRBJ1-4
CASHARDREDEKLFF
TGTGCCAGTCACGCAAGGGACAGGGAGGATGAAAAACTGTTTTTT
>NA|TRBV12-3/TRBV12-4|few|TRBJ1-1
CAILQRDRLGGNTEAFF
TGTGCCATCCTTCAACGGGACCGATTGGGCGGGAACACTGAAGCTTTCTTT
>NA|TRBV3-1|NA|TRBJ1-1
CASSQKGMNTEAFF
TGTGCCAGCAGCCAAAAGGGTATGAACACTGAAGCTTTCTTT
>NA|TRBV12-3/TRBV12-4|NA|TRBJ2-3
CASSSRMLSDTQYF
TGTGCCAGCAGTTCCCGGATGCTTTCAGATACGCAGTATTTT
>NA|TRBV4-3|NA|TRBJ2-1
CASSREASSYNEQFF
TGCGCCAGCAGCCGTGAGGCTAGCTCCTACAATGAGCAGTTCTTC
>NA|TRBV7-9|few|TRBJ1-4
CASSLLQGSQEKLFF
TGTGCCAGCAGCTTATTGCAGGGGAGTCAGGAAAAACTGTTTTTT
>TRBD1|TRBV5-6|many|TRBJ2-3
CASSLDRGTDTQYF
TGTGCCAGCAGCTTGGACAGGGGAACAGATACGCAGTATTTT
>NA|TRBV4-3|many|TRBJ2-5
CASSQEIAYHETQYF
TGCGCCAGCAGCCAAGAGATCGCATACCACGAGACCCAGTACTTC
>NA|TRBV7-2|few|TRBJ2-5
CASSFSSLETQYF
TGTGCCAGCAGCTTCTCATCCTTAGAGACCCAGTACTTC
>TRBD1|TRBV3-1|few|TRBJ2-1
CASSVPGTVNEQFF
TGTGCCAGCAGCGTTCCCGGGACAGTCAATGAGCAGTTCTTC
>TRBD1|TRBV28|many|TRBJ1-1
CASSLWGQLMNTEAFF
TGTGCCAGCAGTTTATGGGGACAGTTGATGAACACTGAAGCTTTCTTT
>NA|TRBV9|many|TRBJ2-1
CASSFQGSEQFF
TGTGCCAGCAGCTTCCAAGGGAGCGAGCAGTTCTTC
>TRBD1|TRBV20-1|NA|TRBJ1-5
CSARQQGANQPQHF
TGCAGTGCCAGACAACAGGGGGCCAATCAGCCCCAGCATTTT
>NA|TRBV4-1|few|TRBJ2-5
CASSQGVSSSQETQYF
TGCGCCAGCAGCCAGGGGGTATCTAGCAGCCAAGAGACCCAGTACTTC
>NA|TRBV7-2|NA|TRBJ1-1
CASSSQYTQEVFF
TGTGCCAGCAGCTCCCAGTATACACAGGAGGTTTTCTTT
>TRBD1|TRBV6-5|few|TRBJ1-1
CASSYSTGKPRDTEAFF
TGTGCCAGCAGTTACTCGACAGGGAAGCCTAGGGACACTGAAGCTTTCTTT